The rows below give T cell receptor beta chains drawn from one sample of a study of T-cell memory formation after mild COVID-19. TCRdb fed the 5' RACE reads into MiXCR, producing one record per CDR3 protein. Of 250,000 to 400,000 distinct CDR3 sequences in the sample, 14% are singletons; the top ten hold around 20%. Sequencing was performed on PBMCs or a T cell subset sorted from them (not recorded which). These TCRs come from a man aged 18 to 29 who had mild COVID-19 (a few samples of this study predate the infection). Cell type and time point are not known. Both conserved end residues are part of each CDR3.

V gene: TRBV4-3
J gene: TRBJ1-4
CDR3 length: 16
CDR3 protein: CASSRRTAQANEKLFF

V gene: TRBV20-1
J gene: TRBJ1-3
CDR3 length: 14
CDR3 protein: CSASPGSSGNTIYF

V gene: TRBV4-3
J gene: TRBJ2-2
CDR3 length: 14
CDR3 protein: CASSQFLGSGELFF

V gene: TRBV29-1
J gene: TRBJ2-1
CDR3 length: 13
CDR3 protein: CSGEDREYNEQFF

V gene: TRBV28
J gene: TRBJ2-5
CDR3 length: 14
CDR3 protein: CASSSTQGWETQYF

V gene: TRBV15
J gene: TRBJ2-7
CDR3 length: 16
CDR3 protein: CATSRDLTEGGYEQYF

V gene: TRBV3-1
J gene: TRBJ1-4
CDR3 length: 13
CDR3 protein: CASSKQENEKLFF

V gene: TRBV20-1
J gene: TRBJ1-2
CDR3 length: 14
CDR3 protein: CSARDLGGGRGYTF

V gene: TRBV5-4
J gene: TRBJ2-5
CDR3 length: 14
CDR3 protein: CASSLQGSQETQYF

V gene: TRBV2
J gene: TRBJ2-1
CDR3 length: 14
CDR3 protein: CASSQQGSYNEQFF

V gene: TRBV4-2
J gene: TRBJ1-5
CDR3 length: 15
CDR3 protein: CASSQAGRFNQPQHF